Sequencing of this T cell receptor (beta chain) was carried out in a study of OX40 agonist ivuxolimab in advanced cancers. Study at large: At doses from 0.01 to 10 mg/kg, patients were given intravenous ivuxolimab every 2 weeks. Participants, 82.7% male, averaged about 59 years of age, ranging from about 23 to 85.

Only in-frame clones appear in the TCRdb table, and some are missing; sequencing was by immunoSEQ multiplex PCR. The sample carries just over 80,000 clones, roughly 84% recorded once. Germline V lookup: CDR1 KGHSH, CDR2 LQKENI. CDR3 size: 16 residues. V lost 3 bases to trimming and J lost 0 bases, with 11 bases between them. Study-level points and caveats: Several nonresponders also turned out to have low normalized T-cell clonal expansion.

With respect to this clone: Its antigen is undetermined.

The source is an adult with an advanced solid tumor such as melanoma, head and neck, liver or kidney cancer. The sample in question was CD4+ or CD8+ T cells sorted from blood, obtained in a trial of the OX40 agonist ivuxolimab. V gene TRBV18 combines with J gene TRBJ2-2; a weak D match, TRBD2 (7 bases). The CDR3 reads CASSPRGAANTGELFF. The CDR3, as DNA: TGTGCCAGCTCACCCCGGGGGGCGGCGAACACCGGGGAGCTGTTTTTT.